What follows is one T cell receptor (beta chain) and its context. Its antigen remains unidentified. Only in-frame clones appear in the TCRdb table, and some are missing; sequencing was by immunoSEQ multiplex PCR. The data hold about 80,000 clones, with about 89% observed a single time. This specimen comes from a study of OX40 agonist ivuxolimab in advanced cancers. Study-wide results and caveats: CD8+ T cells showed, on average, more clonal expansion than CD4+ cells. Doses of 0.1 to 3.0 mg/kg were accompanied by clonal expansion of CD4+ and CD8+ blood T cells by week 6.

This CDR3 comprises 14 residues. Germline V gives CDR1 WSHSY, CDR2 SAAADI. V shed 6 bases and J shed 9 bases, with 18 bases lying between them. Here the sequenced sample was CD4+ or CD8+ T cells sorted from blood, taken in a trial of the OX40 agonist ivuxolimab. The V call is TRBV10-2, the J call TRBJ2-1, with D tentatively TRBD1 or TRBD2 (5 bases each). The sequence came from an adult with an advanced solid tumor such as melanoma, head and neck, liver or kidney cancer. The CDR3 bases are TGCGCCAGCAGCTTACAGGCCCGGACTGGTGAGCAGTTCTTC. It specifies CASSLQARTGEQFF.